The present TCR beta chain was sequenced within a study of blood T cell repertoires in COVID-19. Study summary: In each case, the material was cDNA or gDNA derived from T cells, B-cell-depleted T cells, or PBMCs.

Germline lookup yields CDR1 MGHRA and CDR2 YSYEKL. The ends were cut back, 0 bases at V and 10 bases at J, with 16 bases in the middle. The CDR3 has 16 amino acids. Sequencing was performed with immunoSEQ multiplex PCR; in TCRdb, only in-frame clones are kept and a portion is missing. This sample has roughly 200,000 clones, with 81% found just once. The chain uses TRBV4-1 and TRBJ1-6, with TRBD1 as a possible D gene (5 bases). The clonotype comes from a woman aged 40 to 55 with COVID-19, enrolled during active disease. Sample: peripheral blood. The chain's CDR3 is CASSQDFDRIASPLHF. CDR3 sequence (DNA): TGCGCCAGCAGCCAAGATTTTGACAGAATTGCCTCACCCCTCCACTTT.